The clone carrying this T cell receptor beta chain has ten or more counts. No antigen is known for it. This entry comes from a study of early T cells in non-severe SARS-CoV-2 infection. At the level of the study: RNA in bulk from unsorted whole blood was sequenced, and chains were unpaired.

TCRdb called the 5' RACE reads again in MiXCR, with one record for every CDR3 protein. The repertoire has roughly 110,000 distinct CDR3 sequences, over 8.5% of them found once; the top ten carry more than 6.5%. The study's findings and limits: Lookups in VDJdb leaned toward anti-spike CD8 responses and missed private and CD4 specificities.

Trimming pared 5 bases from V and 0 bases from J, leaving 14 bases between. The CDR3 is made up of 16 amino acids. The germline V gene has CDR1 SGHVS and CDR2 FQNEAQ. The chain joins TRBV7-8 to TRBJ1-5; tentative D call: TRBD1 (6 bases). Sequences were obtained from whole blood. The sequence came from an adult who was a healthcare worker with PCR-confirmed SARS-CoV-2 infection or an uninfected control (not recorded which). The chain's CDR3 is CASSQWTVHSNQPQHF. The CDR3 bases are TGTGCCAGCAGCCAATGGACAGTTCATAGCAATCAGCCCCAGCATTTT. Looking up the rest from reference TRBV7-8 and TRBJ1-5 gives the full variable domain: GAGVSQSPRYKVAKRGQDVALRCDPISGHVSLFWYQQALGQGPEFLTYFQNEAQLDKSGLPSDRFFAERPEGSVSTLKIQRTQQEDSAVYLCASSQWTVHSNQPQHFGDGTRLSIL.